This T cell receptor beta chain was recorded in a study of cytomegalovirus exposure and HLA in healthy donors. Of note for this clone: Its antigen remains unidentified.

Sequencing used immunoSEQ multiplex PCR; TCRdb keeps in-frame clones, though not all of them. Counted here are 150,000 or so clones, about 88% occurring once; the ten biggest clones make up 9%. Study results and limitations: Three chains linked to CMV were shown in vitro to be specific for CMV antigens. There were 150 to 200 TCR beta chains listed as cytomegalovirus-associated. Reported results showed that the classifier diagnosed cytomegalovirus status with high specificity and sensitivity.

Specimen: PBMCs. This TCR derives from a woman aged 18-29 years in good health and CMV-seropositive.

The CDR3 loop is CASSFLGSAANEKLFF. Written as DNA, the CDR3 is TGTGCCAGCAGTTTTTTAGGTTCCGCGGCTAATGAAAAACTGTTTTTT. The chain links TRBV27 to TRBJ1-4, with no clear D. The CDR3 runs to 16 residues. The V gene lost 3 bases and the J gene lost 3 bases, with 14 bases spanning the gap. Looked up from germline, CDR1 is MNHEY and CDR2 is SMNVEV (reference sequence).